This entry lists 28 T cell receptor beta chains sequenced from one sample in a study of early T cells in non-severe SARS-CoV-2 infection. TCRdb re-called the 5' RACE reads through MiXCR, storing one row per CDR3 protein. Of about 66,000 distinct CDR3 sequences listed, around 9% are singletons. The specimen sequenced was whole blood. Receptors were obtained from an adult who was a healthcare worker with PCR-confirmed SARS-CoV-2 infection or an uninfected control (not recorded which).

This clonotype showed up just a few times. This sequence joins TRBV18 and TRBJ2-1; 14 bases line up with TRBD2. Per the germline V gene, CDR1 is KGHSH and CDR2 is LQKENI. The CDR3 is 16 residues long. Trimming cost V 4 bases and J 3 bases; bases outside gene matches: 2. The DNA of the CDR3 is TGTGCCAGCTCACGTGGGACTAGCGGGAGCTACAATGAGCAGTTCTTC. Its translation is CASSRGTSGSYNEQFF.

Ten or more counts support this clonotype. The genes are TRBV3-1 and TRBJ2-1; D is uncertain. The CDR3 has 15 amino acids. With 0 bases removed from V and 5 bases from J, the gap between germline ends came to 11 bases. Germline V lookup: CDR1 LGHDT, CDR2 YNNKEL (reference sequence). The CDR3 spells CASSQEGGKNNEQFF. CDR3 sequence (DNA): TGTGCCAGCAGCCAAGAAGGCGGTAAGAACAATGAGCAGTTCTTC.

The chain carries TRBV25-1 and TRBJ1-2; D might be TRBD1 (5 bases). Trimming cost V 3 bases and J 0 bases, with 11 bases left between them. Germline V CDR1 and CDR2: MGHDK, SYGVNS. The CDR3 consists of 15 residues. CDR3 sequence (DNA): TGTGCCAGCAGTGAGGGGCACGGGACTAACTATGGCTACACCTTC. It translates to CASSEGHGTNYGYTF.

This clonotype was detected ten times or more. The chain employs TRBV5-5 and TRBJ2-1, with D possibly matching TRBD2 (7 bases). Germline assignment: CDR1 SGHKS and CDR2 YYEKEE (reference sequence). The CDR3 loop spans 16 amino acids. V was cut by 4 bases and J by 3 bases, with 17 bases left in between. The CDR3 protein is CASSPSGGGGYNEQFF. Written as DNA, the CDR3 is TGTGCCAGCAGCCCCTCGGGGGGAGGGGGCTACAATGAGCAGTTCTTC.

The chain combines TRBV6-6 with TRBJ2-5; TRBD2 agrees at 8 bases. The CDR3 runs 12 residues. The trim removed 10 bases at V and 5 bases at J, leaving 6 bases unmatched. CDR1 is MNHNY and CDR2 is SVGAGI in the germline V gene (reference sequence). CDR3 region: CATRGGRETQYF. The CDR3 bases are TGTGCCACCCGAGGCGGGAGGGAGACCCAGTACTTC.

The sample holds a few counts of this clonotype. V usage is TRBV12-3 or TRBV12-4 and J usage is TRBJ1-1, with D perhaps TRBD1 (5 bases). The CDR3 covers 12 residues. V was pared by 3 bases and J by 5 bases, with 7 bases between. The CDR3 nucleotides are TGTGCCAGCAGTTTTTGGGGGACTGAAGCTTTCTTT. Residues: CASSFWGTEAFF.

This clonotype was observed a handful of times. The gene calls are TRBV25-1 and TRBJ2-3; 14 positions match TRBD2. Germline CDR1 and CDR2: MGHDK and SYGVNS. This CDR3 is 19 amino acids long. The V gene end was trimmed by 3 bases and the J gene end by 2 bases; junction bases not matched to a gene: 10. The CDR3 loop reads CASSDGLAGGPGSTDTQYF. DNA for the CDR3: TGTGCCAGCAGTGATGGACTAGCGGGAGGCCCAGGGTCCACAGATACGCAGTATTTT. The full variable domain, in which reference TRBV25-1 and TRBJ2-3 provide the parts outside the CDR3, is EADIYQTPRYLVIGTGKKITLECSQTMGHDKMYWYQQDPGMELHLIHYSYGVNSTEKGDLSSESTVSRIRTEHFPLTLESARPSHTSQYLCASSDGLAGGPGSTDTQYFGPGTRLTVL.

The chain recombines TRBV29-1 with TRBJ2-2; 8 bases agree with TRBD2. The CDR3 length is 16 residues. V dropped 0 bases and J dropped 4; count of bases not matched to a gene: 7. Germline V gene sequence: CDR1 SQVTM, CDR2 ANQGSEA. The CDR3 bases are TGCAGCGTTGAAGATTACGCTAGCGGGCGCACCGGGGAGCTGTTTTTT. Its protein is CSVEDYASGRTGELFF.

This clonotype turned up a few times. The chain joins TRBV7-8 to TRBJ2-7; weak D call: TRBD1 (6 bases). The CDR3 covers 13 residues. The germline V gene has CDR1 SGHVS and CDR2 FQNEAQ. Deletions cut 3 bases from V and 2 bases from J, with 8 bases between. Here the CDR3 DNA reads TGTGCCAGCAGCTTTGGGGGCCCCTACGAGCAGTACTTC. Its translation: CASSFGGPYEQYF.

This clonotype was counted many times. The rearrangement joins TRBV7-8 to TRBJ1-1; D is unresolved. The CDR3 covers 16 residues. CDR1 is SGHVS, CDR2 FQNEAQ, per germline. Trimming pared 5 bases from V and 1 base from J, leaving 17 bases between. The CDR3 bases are TGTGCCAGCAGCCGTCCGTCGGCCCAGGAGAACACTGAAGCTTTCTTT. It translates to CASSRPSAQENTEAFF.

In nucleotides, the CDR3 is TGTGCCAGCAGCCCAGCGGGAGTAAACAATGAGCAGTTCTTC. As protein: CASSPAGVNNEQFF. The genes are TRBV7-3 and TRBJ2-1, with TRBD2 matching 8 bases. The CDR3 is made up of 14 amino acids. The J segment lost 5 bases and the V segment lost 5 bases, leaving 5 bases of the junction unmatched. Germline V gene data show CDR1 as SGHTA and CDR2 as FQGTGA. Using reference TRBV7-3 and TRBJ2-1 for the parts outside the CDR3, the full variable domain is GAGVSQTPSNKVTEKGKYVELRCDPISGHTALYWYRQSLGQGPEFLIYFQGTGAADDSGLPNDRFFAVRPEGSVSTLKIQRTERGDSAVYLCASSPAGVNNEQFFGPGTRLTVL.

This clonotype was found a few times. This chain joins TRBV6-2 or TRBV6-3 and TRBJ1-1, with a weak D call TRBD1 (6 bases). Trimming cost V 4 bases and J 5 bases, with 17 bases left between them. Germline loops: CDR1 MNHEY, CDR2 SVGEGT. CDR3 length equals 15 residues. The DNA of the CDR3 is TGTGCCAGCAGTTTGCTTAGGGGGGCGGTAACTGAAGCTTTCTTT. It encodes CASSLLRGAVTEAFF.

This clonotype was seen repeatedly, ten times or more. CDR3 coding DNA: TGTGCCAGCAGTTTGGGACAGGTTGGCACCGGGGAGCTGTTTTTT. It codes for CASSLGQVGTGELFF. V is TRBV6-5 and J is TRBJ2-2, with 8 bases that match TRBD1. The CDR3 is made up of 15 amino acids. CDR1 is MNHEY and CDR2 is SVGAGI in the germline V gene. V shed 4 bases, J shed 4 bases, and the junction held 5 bases outside the gene matches.

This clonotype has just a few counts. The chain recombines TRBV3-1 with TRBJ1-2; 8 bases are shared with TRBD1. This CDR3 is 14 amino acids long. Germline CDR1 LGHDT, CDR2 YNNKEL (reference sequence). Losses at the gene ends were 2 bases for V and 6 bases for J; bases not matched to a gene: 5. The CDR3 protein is CASSQLQGADGYTF. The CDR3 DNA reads TGTGCCAGCAGCCAACTCCAGGGGGCGGATGGCTACACCTTC.

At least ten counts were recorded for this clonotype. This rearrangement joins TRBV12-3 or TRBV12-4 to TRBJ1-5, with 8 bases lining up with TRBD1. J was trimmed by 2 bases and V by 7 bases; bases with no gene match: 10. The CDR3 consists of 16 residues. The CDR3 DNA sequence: TGTGCCAGCACCATTACAGGGGGAAGTGGCAATCAGCCCCAGCATTTT. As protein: CASTITGGSGNQPQHF.

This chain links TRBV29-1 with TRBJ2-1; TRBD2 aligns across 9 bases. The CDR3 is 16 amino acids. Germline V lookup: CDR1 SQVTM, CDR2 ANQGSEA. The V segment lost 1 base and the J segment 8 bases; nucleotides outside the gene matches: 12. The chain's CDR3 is CSVEVRGRELGDEQFF. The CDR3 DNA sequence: TGCAGCGTTGAAGTCCGCGGGAGGGAGTTAGGTGATGAGCAGTTCTTC.

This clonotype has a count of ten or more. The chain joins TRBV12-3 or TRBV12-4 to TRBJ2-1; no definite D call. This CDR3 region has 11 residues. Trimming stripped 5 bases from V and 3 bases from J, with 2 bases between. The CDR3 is CASSLYNEQFF. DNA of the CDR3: TGTGCCAGCAGTCTCTACAATGAGCAGTTCTTC.

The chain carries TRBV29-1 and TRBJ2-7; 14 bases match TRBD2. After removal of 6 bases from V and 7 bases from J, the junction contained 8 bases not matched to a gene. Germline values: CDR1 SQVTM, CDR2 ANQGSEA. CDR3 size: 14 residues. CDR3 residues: CSVPGLAGVGEQYF. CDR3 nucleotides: TGCAGCGTACCGGGACTAGCGGGAGTCGGAGAGCAGTACTTC.

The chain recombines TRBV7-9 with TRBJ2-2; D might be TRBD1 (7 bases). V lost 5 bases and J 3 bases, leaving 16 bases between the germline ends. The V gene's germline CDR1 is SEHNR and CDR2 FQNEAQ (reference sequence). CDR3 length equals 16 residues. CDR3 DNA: TGTGCCAGCAGCCCAATCGACAGGGAGGACACCGGGGAGCTGTTTTTT. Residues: CASSPIDREDTGELFF. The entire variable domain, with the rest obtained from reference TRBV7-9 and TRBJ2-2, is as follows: DTGVSQNPRHKITKRGQNVTFRCDPISEHNRLYWYRQTLGQGPEFLTYFQNEAQLEKSRLLSDRFSAERPKGSFSTLEIQRTEQGDSAMYLCASSPIDREDTGELFFGEGSRLTVL.

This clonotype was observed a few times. In nucleotides, the CDR3 is TGCAGTGCACCAGGGGGGACAGGGTTGTTCTACGAGCAGTACTTC. The encoded protein is CSAPGGTGLFYEQYF. This rearrangement joins TRBV20-1 to TRBJ2-7; 9 bases line up with TRBD1. The V and J ends lost 6 bases and 3 bases, in that order; junction bases with no gene match: 12. Germline CDR1 DFQATT, CDR2 SNEGSKA (reference sequence). CDR3 length: 15 residues.

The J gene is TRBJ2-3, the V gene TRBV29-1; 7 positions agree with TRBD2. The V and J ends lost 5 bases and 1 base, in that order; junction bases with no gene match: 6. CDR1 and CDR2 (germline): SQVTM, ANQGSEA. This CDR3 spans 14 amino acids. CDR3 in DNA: TGCAGCGTTTTGAGGAGCGGGGGCACAGATACGCAGTATTTT. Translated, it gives CSVLRSGGTDTQYF.

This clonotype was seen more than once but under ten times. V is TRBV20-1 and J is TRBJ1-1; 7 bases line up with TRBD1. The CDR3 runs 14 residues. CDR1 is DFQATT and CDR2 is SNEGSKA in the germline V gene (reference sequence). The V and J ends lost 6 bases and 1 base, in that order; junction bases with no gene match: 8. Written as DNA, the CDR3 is TGCAGTGCCCAGGGGGGACAAACGAACACTGAAGCTTTCTTT. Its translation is CSAQGGQTNTEAFF.

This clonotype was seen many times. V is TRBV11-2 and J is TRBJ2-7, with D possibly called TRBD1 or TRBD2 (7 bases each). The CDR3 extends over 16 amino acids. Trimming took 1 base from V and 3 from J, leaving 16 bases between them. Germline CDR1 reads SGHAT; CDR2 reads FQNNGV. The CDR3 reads CASSLVAGGGNYEQYF. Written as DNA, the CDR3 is TGTGCCAGCAGCTTAGTAGCAGGGGGGGGAAACTACGAGCAGTACTTC.

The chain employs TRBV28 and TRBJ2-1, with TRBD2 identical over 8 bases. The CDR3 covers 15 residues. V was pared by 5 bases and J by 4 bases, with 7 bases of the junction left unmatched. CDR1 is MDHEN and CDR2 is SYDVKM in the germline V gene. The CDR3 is CASSTPTSVYNEQFF. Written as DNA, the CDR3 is TGTGCCAGCAGTACACCGACTAGCGTTTACAATGAGCAGTTCTTC.

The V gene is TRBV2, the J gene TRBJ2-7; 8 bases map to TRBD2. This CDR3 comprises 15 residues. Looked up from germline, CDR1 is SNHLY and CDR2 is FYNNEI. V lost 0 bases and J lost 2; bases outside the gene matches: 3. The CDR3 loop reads CASSEAAGGAYEQYF. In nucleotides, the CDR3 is TGTGCCAGCAGTGAAGCGGCGGGAGGTGCCTACGAGCAGTACTTC.

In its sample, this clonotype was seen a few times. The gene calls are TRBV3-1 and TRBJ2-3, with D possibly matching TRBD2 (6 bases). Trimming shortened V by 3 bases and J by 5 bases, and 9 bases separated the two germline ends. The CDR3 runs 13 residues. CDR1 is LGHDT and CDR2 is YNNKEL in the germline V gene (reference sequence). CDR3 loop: CASSQRDGDTQYF. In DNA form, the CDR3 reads TGTGCCAGCAGCCAGCGGGACGGAGATACGCAGTATTTT.

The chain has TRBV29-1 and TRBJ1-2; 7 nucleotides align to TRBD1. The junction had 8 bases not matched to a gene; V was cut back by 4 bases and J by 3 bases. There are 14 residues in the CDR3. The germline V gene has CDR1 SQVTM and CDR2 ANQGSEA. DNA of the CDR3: TGCAGCGTTGCTGAATGGACAGGCCACTATGGCTACACCTTC. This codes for CSVAEWTGHYGYTF.

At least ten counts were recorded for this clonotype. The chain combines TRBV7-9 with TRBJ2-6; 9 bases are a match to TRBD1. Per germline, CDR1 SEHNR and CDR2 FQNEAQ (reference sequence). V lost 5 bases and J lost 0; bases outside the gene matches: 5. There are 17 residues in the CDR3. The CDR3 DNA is TGTGCCAGCAGCCTCGACAGGGGGACCTCTGGGGCCAACGTCCTGACTTTC. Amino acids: CASSLDRGTSGANVLTF.